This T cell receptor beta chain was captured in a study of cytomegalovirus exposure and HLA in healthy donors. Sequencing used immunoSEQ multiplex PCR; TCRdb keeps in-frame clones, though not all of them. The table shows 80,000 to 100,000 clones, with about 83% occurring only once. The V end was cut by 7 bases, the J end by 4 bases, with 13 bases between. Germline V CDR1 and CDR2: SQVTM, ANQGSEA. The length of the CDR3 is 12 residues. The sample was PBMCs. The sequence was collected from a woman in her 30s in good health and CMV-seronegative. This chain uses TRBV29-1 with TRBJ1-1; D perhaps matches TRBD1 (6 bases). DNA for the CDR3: TGCAGCGGCAGGGGAGTAGGCACTGAAGCTTTCTTT. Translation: CSGRGVGTEAFF.